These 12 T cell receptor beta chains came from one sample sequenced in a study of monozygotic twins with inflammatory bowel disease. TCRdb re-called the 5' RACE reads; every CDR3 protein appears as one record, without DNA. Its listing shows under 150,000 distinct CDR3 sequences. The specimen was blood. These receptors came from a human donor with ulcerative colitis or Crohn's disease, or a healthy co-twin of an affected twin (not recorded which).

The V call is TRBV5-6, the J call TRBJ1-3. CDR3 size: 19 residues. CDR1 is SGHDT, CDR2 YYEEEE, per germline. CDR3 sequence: CASSLADVGYWSSGNTIYF.

CDR3 region: CASSLFQGSYNEQFF. The chain recombines TRBV5-6 with TRBJ2-1. The CDR3 contains 15 residues. Germline loops: CDR1 SGHDT, CDR2 YYEEEE.

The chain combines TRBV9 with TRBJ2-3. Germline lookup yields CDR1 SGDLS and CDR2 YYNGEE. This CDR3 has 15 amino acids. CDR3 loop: CASSVLGDGTDTQYF.

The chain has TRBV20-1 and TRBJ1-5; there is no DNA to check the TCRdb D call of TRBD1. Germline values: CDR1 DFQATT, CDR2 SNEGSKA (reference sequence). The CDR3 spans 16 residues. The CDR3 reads CSARAGRGLGNQPQHF.

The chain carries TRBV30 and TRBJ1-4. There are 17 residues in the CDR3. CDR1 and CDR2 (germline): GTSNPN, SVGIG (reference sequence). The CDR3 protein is CAWSPPPTSSTNEKLFF.

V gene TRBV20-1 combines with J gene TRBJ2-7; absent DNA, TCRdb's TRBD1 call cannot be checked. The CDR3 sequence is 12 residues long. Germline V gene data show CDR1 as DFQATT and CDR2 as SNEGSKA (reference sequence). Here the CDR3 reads CSAGMTAYEQYF.

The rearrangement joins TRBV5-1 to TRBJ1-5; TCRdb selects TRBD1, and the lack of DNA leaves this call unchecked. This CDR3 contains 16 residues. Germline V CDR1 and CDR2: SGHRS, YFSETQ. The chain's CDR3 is CASSNYPTGGIQPQHF.

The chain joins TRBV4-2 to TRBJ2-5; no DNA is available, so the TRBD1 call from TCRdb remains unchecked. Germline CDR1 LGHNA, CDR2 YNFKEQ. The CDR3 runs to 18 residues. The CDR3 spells CASSQDRVLWGGQETQYF.

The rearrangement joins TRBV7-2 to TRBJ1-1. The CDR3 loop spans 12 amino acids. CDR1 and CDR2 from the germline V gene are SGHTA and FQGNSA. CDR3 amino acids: CASSEGDTEAFF.

The CDR3 sequence is CASSSNRGDYNEQFF. The chain has TRBV6-1 and TRBJ2-1; TCRdb gives TRBD1 as the D gene, but with no DNA this cannot be confirmed. Germline V gene lookup returns CDR1 MNHNS and CDR2 SASEGT. This CDR3 contains 15 residues.

The CDR3 loop is CASSRDSFYEQYF. The rearrangement links TRBV5-1 to TRBJ2-7; the D call from TCRdb, TRBD1, cannot be confirmed without DNA. Germline V gene sequence: CDR1 SGHRS, CDR2 YFSETQ. The CDR3 loop spans 13 amino acids.

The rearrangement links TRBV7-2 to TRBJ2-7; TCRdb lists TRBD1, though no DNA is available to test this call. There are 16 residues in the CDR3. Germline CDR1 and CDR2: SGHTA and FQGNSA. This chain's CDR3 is CASSLVRVQGAYEQYF.